These 2 T cell receptor beta chains originate from one sample sequenced in a study of cytomegalovirus exposure and HLA in healthy donors. A multiplex PCR was run with 60 Vbeta primers and 13 Jbeta primers. Sequencing used immunoSEQ multiplex PCR; TCRdb keeps in-frame clones, though not all of them. The repertoire holds 120,000 or so clones, roughly 80% seen once, with 2% to 2.5% in the top ten. The sample consisted of PBMCs. Source of these receptors: a man aged 25-45 years in good health and CMV-seronegative.

This chain uses TRBV2 with TRBJ1-4, with D hard to call. Trimming removed 10 bases at V and 2 bases at J, with 17 bases between. Germline CDR1 reads SNHLY; CDR2 reads FYNNEI. The CDR3 extends over 15 amino acids. The CDR3 DNA sequence: TGTGCCAACCAGGATACACTAGGGACTAATGAAAAACTGTTTTTT. Amino acids: CANQDTLGTNEKLFF. Full variable domain (missing parts from reference TRBV2 and TRBJ1-4): EPEVTQTPSHQVTQMGQEVILRCVPISNHLYFYWYRQILGQKVEFLVSFYNNEISEKSEIFDDQFSVERPDGSNFTLKIRSTKLEDSAMYFCANQDTLGTNEKLFFGSGTQLSVL.

The chain links TRBV29-1 to TRBJ1-2, with 10 bases matching TRBD1. CDR3 length: 15 amino acids. Trimming took 1 base from V and 6 from J; bases not matched to a gene: 8. The germline CDR1 and CDR2 sequences are SQVTM and ANQGSEA. The CDR3 here is CSVEVGWTGGDGYTF. The CDR3 DNA reads as TGCAGCGTTGAAGTAGGTTGGACAGGGGGAGATGGCTACACCTTC.